The 22 T cell receptor beta chains given below trace back to one sample, sequenced in a study of T cell responses to AZD1222 COVID-19 vaccine. Assay: immunoSEQ multiplex PCR; the TCRdb copy retains only in-frame clones and omits some. The sample has more than 95,000 clones, less than 95% seen once. The sequences come from peripheral blood, collected on day 0 of AZD1222 vaccination. All receptors come from an adult in good health.

The gene calls are TRBV29-1 and TRBJ1-1; 9 bases are a match to TRBD1. The length of the CDR3 is 15 residues. V trimming: 6 bases; J trimming: 4 bases; junction bases outside the gene matches: 12. Germline-derived CDR1 and CDR2 are SQVTM and ANQGSEA. CDR3 sequence reads: CSVGTGPTLGTEAFF. Written as DNA, the CDR3 is TGCAGCGTCGGGACAGGGCCTACATTGGGCACTGAAGCTTTCTTT.

The V and J genes are TRBV18 and TRBJ2-3, with unresolved D. V was cut by 2 bases and J by 6 bases, with 3 bases left in between. The V gene's germline CDR1 is KGHSH and CDR2 LQKENI. The CDR3 is 11 residues long. The CDR3 reads CASSPSDTQYF. CDR3 coding DNA: TGTGCCAGCTCACCATCCGATACGCAGTATTTT.

This chain uses TRBV2 with TRBJ2-3, with 10 positions matching TRBD2. J lost 2 bases, V lost 5 bases, and 16 bases had no gene match. This CDR3 is 19 amino acids long. CDR1 and CDR2 (germline): SNHLY, FYNNEI. The CDR3 spells CASSFQLAGTAGHTDTQYF. CDR3 nucleotide sequence: TGTGCCAGCAGTTTTCAACTAGCGGGGACCGCCGGACACACAGATACGCAGTATTTT.

The chain combines TRBV15 with TRBJ1-2; D remains ambiguous. In germline, CDR1 is LNHNV, CDR2 YYDKDF (reference sequence). This CDR3 region has 18 residues. V was clipped by 0 bases and J by 2 bases, with 19 bases between them. This CDR3 is CATSRDNVVDGRNYGYTF. The DNA for the CDR3 is TGTGCCACCAGCAGAGATAACGTGGTCGACGGAAGAAACTATGGCTACACCTTC.

The chain combines TRBV19 with TRBJ2-6; D gene unclear. CDR1 LNHDA and CDR2 SQIVND come from the germline V gene (reference sequence). CDR3 length: 16 amino acids. V lost 4 bases to trimming and J lost 0 bases, with 10 bases between them. CDR3 in amino acids: CASSKDGSSGANVLTF. The DNA for the CDR3 is TGTGCCAGTAGTAAGGACGGCTCCTCTGGGGCCAACGTCCTGACTTTC.

V usage is TRBV28 and J usage is TRBJ1-6, with 8 bases matching TRBD1. After removal of 5 bases from V and 0 bases from J, the junction contained 3 bases not matched to a gene. The germline V gene has CDR1 MDHEN and CDR2 SYDVKM. The CDR3 loop spans 16 amino acids. The CDR3 protein is CASSRQGSSYNSPLHF. For the CDR3, the DNA is TGTGCCAGCAGTCGACAGGGGTCCTCCTATAATTCACCCCTCCACTTT.

The CDR3 loop reads CASSHDDSSGANVLTF. The DNA of the CDR3 is TGCGCCAGCAGCCATGATGACAGCTCTGGGGCCAACGTCCTGACTTTC. V and J are TRBV4-3 and TRBJ2-6, with D maybe TRBD1 (5 bases). The CDR3 extends over 16 amino acids. V shed 3 bases and J shed 0 bases, with 9 bases lying between them. Germline assignment: CDR1 LGHNA and CDR2 YSLEER.

The V call is TRBV29-1, the J call TRBJ1-2; 8 bases map to TRBD1. The germline CDR1 and CDR2 sequences are SQVTM and ANQGSEA. The CDR3 totals 12 residues. V was pared by 1 base and J by 8 bases, with 3 bases of the junction left unmatched. The CDR3 DNA follows: TGCAGCGTTGAAGGCAGGGGGCAAGGCTACACCTTC. It yields the protein CSVEGRGQGYTF.

The V and J genes are TRBV28 and TRBJ1-4, with D unclear. CDR3 length: 15 amino acids. Germline-derived CDR1 and CDR2 are MDHEN and SYDVKM. Trimming took off 9 bases at V and 8 bases at J, with 22 bases between the two ends. CDR3 in DNA: TGTGCCAGTTCACAAACGCGGGGATTAGGAGAAAAACTGTTTTTT. Its translation is CASSQTRGLGEKLFF.

This clone was seen more than once but under ten times. This chain links TRBV6-2 or TRBV6-3 with TRBJ1-6; D uncertain. V was pared by 5 bases and J by 6 bases, with 8 bases between. In germline, CDR1 is MNHEY, CDR2 SVGEGT. The CDR3 is 13 residues long. The CDR3 here is CASSLDGNSPLHF. The CDR3, as DNA: TGTGCCAGCAGTCTGGATGGTAATTCACCCCTCCACTTT.

This clone showed up just once. The V and J genes are TRBV28 and TRBJ1-4; 8 nucleotides align to TRBD1. Per germline, CDR1 MDHEN and CDR2 SYDVKM. CDR3 length equals 15 residues. The junction had 4 bases not matched to a gene; V was cut back by 4 bases and J by 3 bases. The CDR3 DNA is TGTGCCAGCAGTTCGTCGGACAGGGCTAATGAAAAACTGTTTTTT. It specifies CASSSSDRANEKLFF.

CDR3 amino acids: CATRTSGVGVASTGELFF. For the CDR3, the DNA is TGTGCCACCAGGACTAGCGGGGTAGGAGTTGCGAGCACCGGGGAGCTGTTTTTT. This chain uses TRBV10-3 with TRBJ2-2; 12 nucleotides agree with TRBD2. Trimming cost V 10 bases and J 4 bases; bases outside gene matches: 16. There are 18 residues in the CDR3. Germline CDR1 ENHRY, CDR2 SYGVKD.

For the CDR3, the DNA is TGTGCCAGCACCAAATCCGGGACAGGGCATAATTCACCCCTCCACTTT. Protein product: CASTKSGTGHNSPLHF. The chain carries TRBV13 and TRBJ1-6; 9 bases agree with TRBD1. Germline V gene lookup returns CDR1 PRHDT and CDR2 FYEKMQ (reference sequence). V shed 7 bases, J shed 5 bases, and the junction held 9 bases outside the gene matches. This CDR3 has 16 amino acids. The entire variable domain, with the rest obtained from reference TRBV13 and TRBJ1-6, is as follows: AAGVIQSPRHLIKEKRETATLKCYPIPRHDTVYWYQQGPGQDPQFLISFYEKMQSDKGSIPDRFSAQQFSDYHSELNMSSLELGDSALYFCASTKSGTGHNSPLHFGNGTRLTVT.

The sample holds one count of this clone. This chain links TRBV6-2 or TRBV6-3 with TRBJ2-4; D might be TRBD1 or TRBD2, each matching 6 bases. Germline CDR1 is MNHEY and CDR2 is SVGEGT. Trimming took off 4 bases at V and 0 bases at J, with 13 bases between the two ends. There are 16 residues in the CDR3. CDR3 region: CASSFSGGLAKNIQYF. In DNA, the CDR3 is TGTGCCAGCAGTTTCTCCGGGGGCTTAGCCAAAAACATTCAGTACTTC.

This chain connects TRBV14 to TRBJ1-6; TRBD1 is a possible D gene (6 bases). The germline V gene encodes CDR1 SGHDN and CDR2 FVKESK. V was pared by 4 bases and J by 10 bases, with 20 bases between. The CDR3 covers 16 residues. CDR3 bases: TGTGCCAGCAGCCGTAAACTACCAGGGGAACGATCACCCCTCCACTTT. This translates into CASSRKLPGERSPLHF.

This sequence joins TRBV2 and TRBJ2-5, with D unclear. The length of the CDR3 is 12 residues. Germline lookup yields CDR1 SNHLY and CDR2 FYNNEI. V was pared by 2 bases and J by 3 bases, with 4 bases between. The CDR3 DNA sequence: TGTGCCAGCAGTGAATGGGAAGAGACCCAGTACTTC. The encoded protein is CASSEWEETQYF. Combining the CDR3 with reference TRBV2 and TRBJ2-5 gives the whole variable domain EPEVTQTPSHQVTQMGQEVILRCVPISNHLYFYWYRQILGQKVEFLVSFYNNEISEKSEIFDDQFSVERPDGSNFTLKIRSTKLEDSAMYFCASSEWEETQYFGPGTRLLVL.

The genes are TRBV14 and TRBJ1-1, with a weak D call TRBD1 (5 bases). The V gene lost 6 bases and the J gene lost 5 bases, with 16 bases spanning the gap. CDR3 length equals 14 residues. Looked up from germline, CDR1 is SGHDN and CDR2 is FVKESK. The CDR3 DNA sequence: TGTGCCAGCAGGCCCCCGGGGCCGAGGACTGAAGCTTTCTTT. Encoded protein: CASRPPGPRTEAFF.

V gene TRBV4-3 combines with J gene TRBJ1-4, with D perhaps TRBD1 (5 bases). V was clipped by 1 base and J by 7 bases, with 10 bases between them. CDR1 is LGHNA, CDR2 YSLEER, per germline. CDR3 length: 14 residues. The CDR3 loop is CASSQVRGSEKLFF. The CDR3 DNA reads TGCGCCAGCAGCCAAGTAAGGGGCTCTGAAAAACTGTTTTTT.

The rearrangement uses TRBV11-2 and TRBJ2-7; D remains ambiguous. Trimming left V 0 bases short and J 7 bases short, with 13 bases between. CDR1 and CDR2 from the germline V gene are SGHAT and FQNNGV. This CDR3 is built from 14 residues. CDR3 sequence: CASSLDGPAREQYF. DNA for the CDR3: TGTGCCAGCAGCTTAGACGGACCAGCGAGGGAGCAGTACTTC.

The chain combines TRBV18 with TRBJ2-5, with TRBD2 identical over 9 bases. Germline V gene sequence: CDR1 KGHSH, CDR2 LQKENI. CDR3 length: 15 amino acids. With 5 bases clipped from V and 4 bases from J, the junction kept 8 bases outside the gene matches. CDR3 nucleotides: TGTGCCAGCTCAAAAGCGGCTAGCGGGGCAGAGACCCAGTACTTC. Its translation: CASSKAASGAETQYF. Using reference TRBV18 and TRBJ2-5 for the parts outside the CDR3, the full variable domain is NAGVMQNPRHLVRRRGQEARLRCSPMKGHSHVYWYRQLPEEGLKFMVYLQKENIIDESGMPKERFSAEFPKEGPSILRIQQVVRGDSAAYFCASSKAASGAETQYFGPGTRLLVL.

This rearrangement joins TRBV7-2 to TRBJ2-5, with D possibly being TRBD1 or TRBD2 (5 bases each). Per the germline V gene, CDR1 is SGHTA and CDR2 is FQGNSA. The CDR3 length is 14 residues. V was trimmed by 5 bases and J by 1 base, leaving 11 bases between them. CDR3 residues: CASSVTGAQETQYF. DNA of the CDR3: TGTGCCAGCAGCGTCACCGGGGCCCAAGAGACCCAGTACTTC.

The chain recombines TRBV9 with TRBJ2-2; either TRBD1 or TRBD2 may fit D (5 bases each). This CDR3 is built from 17 residues. Trimming stripped 4 bases from V and 2 bases from J, with 18 bases between. Germline V gene lookup returns CDR1 SGDLS and CDR2 YYNGEE. The CDR3 DNA follows: TGTGCCAGCAGCCCAATACCGGGACCGGGTAACACCGGGGAGCTGTTTTTT. It encodes CASSPIPGPGNTGELFF.